The clone carrying this T cell receptor (beta chain) was recorded many times. What it recognizes is unknown. TCRdb reprocessed the multiplex PCR reads with MiXCR, giving one entry per CDR3 protein. The sample includes some 100,000 distinct CDR3 sequences, 21% seen only once; the top ten take approximately 1.2%. This specimen belongs to a study of breast tumors, draining lymph nodes, adjacent tissues. Points from the study as a whole: Compared with basal-like, luminal-like tumors shared significantly more repertoire with nontumor tissue. Most tumor T cells seemingly derive from lymph node, then expand in tumor. That most tumor T cells come from lymph nodes remained unproven. Tumors had less TCR diversity than lymph nodes, more than nontumor tissue.

Samples came from axillary lymph nodes draining the breast cancer. Specimen: axillary lymph node tissue. The receptor was isolated from a female donor with breast cancer. Some clones in this sample may be carry-over from other donors' samples.

Written as DNA, the CDR3 is TGTGCCAGCAGTCCTTGGGACAGGGTTTTCTACGAGCAGTACTTC. Its translation: CASSPWDRVFYEQYF. The rearrangement joins TRBV27 to TRBJ2-7; 9 bases are shared with TRBD1. V shed 5 bases and J 3 bases; nucleotides not matched to a gene: 8. This CDR3 has 15 residues. The germline gives CDR1 MNHEY, CDR2 SMNVEV (reference sequence).